This TCR beta chain originates from a study of OX40 agonist ivuxolimab in advanced cancers. Study-wide context: Ivuxolimab, which targeted the costimulatory receptor OX40 (CD134), was an agonistic, fully human IgG2 monoclonal antibody. Patients were allowed to have had prior anti-PD-1, anti-PD-L1 or anti-CTLA-4 therapy, and approximately 40% of the dose-escalation patients had been treated with checkpoint inhibitors. Three dose-escalation patients achieved partial responses, one with hepatocellular carcinoma and two with cutaneous melanoma. Of the roughly 50 dose-escalation patients, hepatocellular carcinoma was present in roughly 19, melanoma in some 15, renal cell carcinoma in 9 and head and neck cancer in 9. In the dose-escalation cohort, 82.7% of patients were male, and the mean age was approximately 60 years, with a range of about 23 to 90. Peripheral TCRbeta sequencing was intended to test whether TCR sequence diversity was altered and clonal T-cell expansion was caused by ivuxolimab. Intravenous ivuxolimab was administered to patients every 2 weeks at six dose levels: 0.01, 0.1, 0.3, 1.5, 3 and 10 mg/kg. The paper covers the monotherapy dose-escalation part of the phase I ivuxolimab trial, which included N = 52 patients.

For sequencing of the TCRbeta CDR3 region, genomic DNA was extracted from the sorted cells. The immunoSEQ Assay was used to sequence the TCRbeta CDR3 regions. As stored in TCRdb, this immuneACCESS dataset retains in-frame rearrangements with V and J assigned. A fraction of the clones does not appear; measured against another copy, unresolved V genes explain less than half of the discrepancy, and the remainder lacks a known reason. The sample records more than 65,000 clones, around nine tenths of which are singletons. The biggest ten clones account for 0.3% to 0.45% of the sample. On the study overall, not on this receptor specifically: In the 0.1-3.0 mg/kg groups, partial responders had among the lowest normalized peripheral clonal expansion, particularly in CD8+ T cells. The antigen specificity of the peripheral T cells that underwent clonal expansion was not determined. At doses from 0.1 to 3.0 mg/kg, clonal expansion was seen in both CD4+ and CD8+ blood T cells between baseline and week 6. After ivuxolimab, CD8+ T cells had more expanded clones than CD4+ T cells on average. Low levels of normalized T-cell clonal expansion were also seen in some patients who did not respond.

The trial excluded patients who had a history of autoimmune disease or were on systemic immunosuppression. Peripheral blood for TCR sequencing was collected from all dose cohorts at baseline, on cycle 4 day 1, and on cycle 7 day 1. The samples were drawn from a first-in-human, open-label, multicenter phase I dose-escalation trial of ivuxolimab. Adults with locally advanced or metastatic head and neck squamous cell, hepatocellular, melanoma or renal cell carcinoma were enrolled in the trial. Before TCR sequencing, CD4+ T cells and CD8+ T cells were sorted from peripheral blood as separate populations. V ends up 4 bases short and J 9 bases short, with an unmatched junction base count of 7. The CDR3 covers 14 residues, taking in both the cysteine and the phenylalanine. Here the CDR3 DNA is all that survives: 42 bases in frame from base 1. CDR1 and CDR2 are read off the germline V gene (reference sequence) as SGHNT and YYREEE.

As for this clone: No cognate antigen has been identified for it. Within one base of it there is no much larger clone, and no base qualities were kept.

Recombination connected TRBV5-4 to TRBJ2-5; TRBD2 matches 12 bases in the middle. This receptor was identified in an adult with an advanced solid tumor such as melanoma, head and neck, liver or kidney cancer. The sequencing here drew on CD4+ or CD8+ T cells sorted from blood, taken in a trial of the OX40 agonist ivuxolimab. DNA sequence: TGTGCCAGCAGCGCGACTAGCGGGAGCGGGTCCCAGTACTTC. Its product reads: CASSATSGSGSQYF.